What follows are 16 T cell receptor beta chains derived from one specimen sequenced in a study of cytomegalovirus exposure and HLA in healthy donors. The PCR used 60 Vbeta and 13 Jbeta primers. Using immunoSEQ multiplex PCR, the repertoire was profiled, and TCRdb retains in-frame clones only, with some absent. The sample has more than 90,000 clones, approximately 80% seen once. The source material was PBMCs. These receptor sequences come from a man aged 50 to 59 in good health and CMV-seropositive.

This rearrangement joins TRBV11-2 to TRBJ2-7, with TRBD1 identical over 7 bases. The CDR3 is made up of 15 amino acids. Germline V gives CDR1 SGHAT, CDR2 FQNNGV. V lost 1 base and J lost 0; bases outside the gene matches: 3. The CDR3 sequence is CASSLAGTASYEQYF. For the CDR3, the DNA is TGTGCCAGCAGCTTAGCCGGGACAGCCTCCTACGAGCAGTACTTC. Combining the CDR3 with reference TRBV11-2 and TRBJ2-7 gives the whole variable domain EAGVAQSPRYKIIEKRQSVAFWCNPISGHATLYWYQQILGQGPKLLIQFQNNGVVDDSQLPKDRFSAERLKGVDSTLKIQPAKLEDSAVYLCASSLAGTASYEQYFGPGTRLTVT.

This sequence joins TRBV5-1 and TRBJ1-1, with 7 positions matching TRBD1. From germline, CDR1 is SGHRS and CDR2 YFSETQ. V lost 0 bases and J lost 0; bases outside the gene matches: 5. The CDR3 contains 16 residues. Written as DNA, the CDR3 is TGCGCCAGCAGCTTGGCCTCCGGGACAGTGAACACTGAAGCTTTCTTT. This encodes CASSLASGTVNTEAFF.

This clone was detected only a few times. Germline and junction disagree at one end, which may indicate a read error. V is TRBV6-5 and J is TRBJ1-5; D not resolved. Germline values: CDR1 MNHEY, CDR2 SVGAGI. This CDR3 spans 14 amino acids. The CDR3 DNA is TGTGCCAGCAGTTACAGAGATAGCAGTCAGCCCCAGCATTTT. Amino acids: CASSYRDSSQPQHF.

This clone was counted between two and nine times. J is TRBJ1-1 and V is TRBV25-1; 7 positions match TRBD1. The CDR3 length is 15 residues. Germline CDR1 reads MGHDK; CDR2 reads SYGVNS. V lost 3 bases, J lost 5 bases, and 9 bases stayed unmatched. The CDR3 coding sequence is TGTGCCAGCAGTGAGGGTTCAGGGGGTAGTACTGAAGCTTTCTTT. Translation gives CASSEGSGGSTEAFF.

This clone was observed a handful of times. The chain links TRBV27 to TRBJ2-7; TRBD2 aligns across 7 bases. Losses at the gene ends were 6 bases for V and 3 bases for J; bases not matched to a gene: 8. CDR3 length: 14 amino acids. Germline CDR1 MNHEY, CDR2 SMNVEV (reference sequence). The DNA for the CDR3 is TGTGCCAGCAGACGCTCGGGGGGAAACTACGAGCAGTACTTC. Translation gives CASRRSGGNYEQYF.

This chain uses TRBV18 with TRBJ2-2; D possibly corresponds to TRBD2 (6 bases). This CDR3 has 16 amino acids. Germline values: CDR1 KGHSH, CDR2 LQKENI. V was cut by 0 bases and J by 6 bases, with 14 bases left in between. In nucleotides, the CDR3 is TGTGCCAGCTCACCACCCGTGTCGGGAGAAGCCGGGGAGCTGTTTTTT. This codes for CASSPPVSGEAGELFF.

The genes are TRBV6-5 and TRBJ2-7, with 10 bases lining up with TRBD1. The junction had 10 bases not matched to a gene; V was cut back by 7 bases and J by 4 bases. CDR1 is MNHEY and CDR2 is SVGAGI in the germline V gene. The CDR3 consists of 15 residues. CDR3 coding DNA: TGTGCCAGCACCCCCCTGACAGGGGGCGTTTACGAGCAGTACTTC. Amino acid sequence: CASTPLTGGVYEQYF.

The chain couples TRBV30 to TRBJ1-5; no definite D call. V was clipped by 2 bases and J by 1 base, with 15 bases between them. The CDR3 is made up of 16 amino acids. The V gene's germline CDR1 is GTSNPN and CDR2 SVGIG (reference sequence). The CDR3 spells CAWSLAGVGSNQPQHF. The CDR3 coding sequence is TGTGCCTGGAGTTTAGCCGGGGTAGGGAGCAATCAGCCCCAGCATTTT.

The chain employs TRBV7-9 and TRBJ2-1; perhaps TRBD2 as D (5 bases). Trimming removed 5 bases at V and 7 bases at J, with 12 bases between. In germline, CDR1 is SEHNR, CDR2 FQNEAQ (reference sequence). The CDR3 runs to 13 residues. CDR3 nucleotide sequence: TGTGCCAGCAGCCCACAGACGGGGAATGAGCAGTTCTTC. Amino acid sequence: CASSPQTGNEQFF. Combining the CDR3 with reference TRBV7-9 and TRBJ2-1 gives the whole variable domain DTGVSQNPRHKITKRGQNVTFRCDPISEHNRLYWYRQTLGQGPEFLTYFQNEAQLEKSRLLSDRFSAERPKGSFSTLEIQRTEQGDSAMYLCASSPQTGNEQFFGPGTRLTVL.

The V call is TRBV7-2, the J call TRBJ2-7; 9 nucleotides align to TRBD1. The CDR3 length is 16 residues. Trimming removed 6 bases from V and 4 bases from J; junction bases left unmatched: 13. Looked up from germline, CDR1 is SGHTA and CDR2 is FQGNSA. CDR3 amino acids: CASSSSGTGSIYEQYF. CDR3 nucleotide sequence: TGTGCCAGCAGTTCTTCCGGGACAGGGAGTATTTACGAGCAGTACTTC.

The chain employs TRBV4-1 and TRBJ1-2; D may be TRBD1 (6 bases). V lost 3 bases, J lost 8 bases, and 16 bases lay in between. Germline loops: CDR1 MGHRA, CDR2 YSYEKL. The CDR3 runs to 14 residues. This chain's CDR3 is CASSQKDRDRGYTF. The CDR3 nucleotides are TGCGCCAGCAGCCAGAAGGACAGAGATCGAGGCTACACCTTC.

This chain connects TRBV28 to TRBJ1-5; D ambiguous. V was pared by 5 bases and J by 11 bases, with 10 bases between. Germline V lookup: CDR1 MDHEN, CDR2 SYDVKM. The CDR3 is 11 amino acids. The CDR3 is CASSQTWAQHF. DNA of the CDR3: TGTGCCAGCAGTCAGACATGGGCCCAGCATTTT.

CDR3 region: CASSEVPTYEQYF. In DNA form, the CDR3 reads TGTGCCAGCAGTGAAGTCCCCACCTACGAGCAGTACTTC. The gene calls are TRBV25-1 and TRBJ2-7; no firm D call. V was pared by 2 bases and J by 2 bases, with 7 bases between. The CDR3 contains 13 residues. The V gene's germline CDR1 is MGHDK and CDR2 SYGVNS.

The V call is TRBV6-1, the J call TRBJ1-2; D possibly corresponds to TRBD1 (5 bases). Trimming took 1 base from V and 7 from J, leaving 19 bases between them. Germline loops: CDR1 MNHNS, CDR2 SASEGT. This CDR3 has 16 residues. The CDR3 DNA sequence: TGTGCCAGCAGTGAAGGGACACCGTCGAGGTATTCTGGCTACACCTTC. Translating it yields CASSEGTPSRYSGYTF.

This clone was recorded only once. The V and J genes are TRBV6-1 and TRBJ1-6; TRBD1 matches at 10 bases. V trimming: 6 bases; J trimming: 8 bases; junction bases outside the gene matches: 7. This CDR3 is built from 15 residues. In germline, CDR1 is MNHNS, CDR2 SASEGT. The CDR3 is CASRLDRGLYSPLHF. CDR3 sequence (DNA): TGTGCCAGCAGATTAGACAGGGGGCTGTATTCACCCCTCCACTTT.

V usage is TRBV28 and J usage is TRBJ1-2; D gene ambiguous. The CDR3 has 13 amino acids. Trimming cost V 3 bases and J 6 bases, with 11 bases left between them. CDR1 and CDR2 (germline): MDHEN, SYDVKM. The CDR3 sequence: CASSLRGLDGYTF. The CDR3 DNA follows: TGTGCCAGCAGTTTGAGAGGGTTGGATGGCTACACCTTC.